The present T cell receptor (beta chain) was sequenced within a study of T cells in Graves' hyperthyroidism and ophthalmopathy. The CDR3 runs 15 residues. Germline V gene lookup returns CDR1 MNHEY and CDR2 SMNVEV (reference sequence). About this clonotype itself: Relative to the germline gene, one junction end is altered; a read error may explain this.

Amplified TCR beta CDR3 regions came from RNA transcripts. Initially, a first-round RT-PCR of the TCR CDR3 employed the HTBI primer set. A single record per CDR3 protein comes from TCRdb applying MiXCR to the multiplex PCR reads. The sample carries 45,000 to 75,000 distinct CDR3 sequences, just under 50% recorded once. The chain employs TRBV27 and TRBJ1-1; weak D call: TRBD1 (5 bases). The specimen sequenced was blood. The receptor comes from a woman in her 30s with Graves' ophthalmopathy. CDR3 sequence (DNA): TGTGCCAGCAGCCCGGGATTTGGGGCAAACACTGAAGCTCTCTTT. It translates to CASSPGFGANTEALF.